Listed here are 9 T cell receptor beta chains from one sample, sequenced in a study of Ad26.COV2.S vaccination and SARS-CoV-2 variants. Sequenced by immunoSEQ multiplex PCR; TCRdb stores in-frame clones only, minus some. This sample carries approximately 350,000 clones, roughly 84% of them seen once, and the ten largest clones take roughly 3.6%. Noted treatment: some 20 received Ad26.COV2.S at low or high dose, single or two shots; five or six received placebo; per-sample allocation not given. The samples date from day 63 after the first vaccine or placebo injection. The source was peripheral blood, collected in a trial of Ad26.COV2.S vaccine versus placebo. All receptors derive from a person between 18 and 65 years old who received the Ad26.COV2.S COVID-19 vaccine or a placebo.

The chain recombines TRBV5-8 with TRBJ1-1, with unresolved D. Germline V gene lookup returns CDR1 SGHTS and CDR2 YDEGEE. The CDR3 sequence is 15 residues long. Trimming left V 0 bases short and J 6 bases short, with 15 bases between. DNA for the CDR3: TGTGCCAGCAGCTTGGCCGACAATAAGATCGCTGAAGCTTTCTTT. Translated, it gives CASSLADNKIAEAFF.

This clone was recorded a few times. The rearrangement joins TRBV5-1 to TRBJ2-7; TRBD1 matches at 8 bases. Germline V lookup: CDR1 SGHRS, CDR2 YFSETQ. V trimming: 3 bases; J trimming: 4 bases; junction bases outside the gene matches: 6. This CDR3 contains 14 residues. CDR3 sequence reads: CASSSGQGGYEQYF. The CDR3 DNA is TGCGCCAGCAGCTCAGGACAGGGTGGGTACGAGCAGTACTTC.

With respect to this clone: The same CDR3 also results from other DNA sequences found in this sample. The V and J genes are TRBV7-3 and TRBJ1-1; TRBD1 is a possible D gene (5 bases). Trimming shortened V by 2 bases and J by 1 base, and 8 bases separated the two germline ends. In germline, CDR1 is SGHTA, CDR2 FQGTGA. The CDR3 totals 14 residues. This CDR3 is CASSLRGPNTEAFF. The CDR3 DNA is TGTGCCAGCAGCTTACGGGGCCCGAACACTGAAGCTTTCTTT.

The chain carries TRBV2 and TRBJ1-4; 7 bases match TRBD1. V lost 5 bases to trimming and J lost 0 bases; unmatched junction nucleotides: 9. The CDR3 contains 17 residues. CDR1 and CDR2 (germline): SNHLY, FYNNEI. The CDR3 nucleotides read TGTGCCAGCAGTAAAAGGGGGCGGAACCCAACTAATGAAAAACTGTTTTTT. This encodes CASSKRGRNPTNEKLFF. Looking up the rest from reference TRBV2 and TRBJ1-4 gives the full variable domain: EPEVTQTPSHQVTQMGQEVILRCVPISNHLYFYWYRQILGQKVEFLVSFYNNEISEKSEIFDDQFSVERPDGSNFTLKIRSTKLEDSAMYFCASSKRGRNPTNEKLFFGSGTQLSVL.

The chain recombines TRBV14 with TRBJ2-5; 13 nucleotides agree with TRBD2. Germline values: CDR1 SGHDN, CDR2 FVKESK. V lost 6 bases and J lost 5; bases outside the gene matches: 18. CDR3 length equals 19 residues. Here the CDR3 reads CASRYRNPRTSGGGETQYF. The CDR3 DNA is TGTGCCAGCAGATACCGAAACCCACGGACTAGCGGGGGCGGGGAGACCCAGTACTTC.

For the CDR3, the DNA is TGTGCCAGCAGTTACTCGAGGTCACCCAATCAGCCCCAGCATTTT. Translation: CASSYSRSPNQPQHF. V usage is TRBV6-5 and J usage is TRBJ1-5, with unresolved D. The germline V gene has CDR1 MNHEY and CDR2 SVGAGI. This CDR3 contains 15 residues. The V end was cut by 0 bases, the J end by 3 bases, with 9 bases between.

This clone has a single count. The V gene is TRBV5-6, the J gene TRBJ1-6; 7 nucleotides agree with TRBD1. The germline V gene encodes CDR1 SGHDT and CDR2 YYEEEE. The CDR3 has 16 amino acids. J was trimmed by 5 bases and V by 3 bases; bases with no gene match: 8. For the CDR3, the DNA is TGTGCCAGCAGCTGGGGGACCGGGACAGATAATTCACCCCTCCACTTT. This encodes CASSWGTGTDNSPLHF.

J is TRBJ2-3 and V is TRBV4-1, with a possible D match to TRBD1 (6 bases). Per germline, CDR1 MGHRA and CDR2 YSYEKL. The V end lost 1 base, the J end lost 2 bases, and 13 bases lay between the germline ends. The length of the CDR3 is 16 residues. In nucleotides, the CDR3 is TGCGCCAGCAGCCAAGTACCGAAGGGGGACACAGATACGCAGTATTTT. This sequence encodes CASSQVPKGDTDTQYF.

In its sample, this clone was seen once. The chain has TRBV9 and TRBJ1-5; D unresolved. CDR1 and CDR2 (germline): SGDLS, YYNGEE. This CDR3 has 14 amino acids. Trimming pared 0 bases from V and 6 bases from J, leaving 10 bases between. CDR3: CASSVAGSGQPQHF. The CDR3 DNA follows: TGTGCCAGCAGCGTAGCAGGTTCGGGTCAGCCCCAGCATTTT.